This T cell receptor (beta chain) was identified in a study of molecular identifiers for immune sequencing clone quantification. This clonotype occurred many times. A single record per CDR3 protein comes from TCRdb applying MiXCR to the PCR reads. The sample holds about 330,000 distinct CDR3 sequences, 24% seen once. Germline CDR1 and CDR2: PRHDT and FYEKMQ (reference sequence). The CDR3 has 13 residues. Trimming cost V 4 bases and J 1 base, with 7 bases left between them. This receptor was taken from a human donor in good health. Some libraries in this study had Jurkat cell RNA spiked in. The J gene is TRBJ2-5, the V gene TRBV13; perhaps TRBD1 as D (5 bases). The sequencing sample was made of naive CD8+ T cells from blood, with Jurkat cell RNA spiked in. Specified subset: FACS-sorted CD8+CD4-CCR7+CD45RA+ naive T cells. The CDR3 DNA is TGTGCCAGCAGCTACAGGAGCCAAGAGACCCAGTACTTC. The encoded protein is CASSYRSQETQYF.